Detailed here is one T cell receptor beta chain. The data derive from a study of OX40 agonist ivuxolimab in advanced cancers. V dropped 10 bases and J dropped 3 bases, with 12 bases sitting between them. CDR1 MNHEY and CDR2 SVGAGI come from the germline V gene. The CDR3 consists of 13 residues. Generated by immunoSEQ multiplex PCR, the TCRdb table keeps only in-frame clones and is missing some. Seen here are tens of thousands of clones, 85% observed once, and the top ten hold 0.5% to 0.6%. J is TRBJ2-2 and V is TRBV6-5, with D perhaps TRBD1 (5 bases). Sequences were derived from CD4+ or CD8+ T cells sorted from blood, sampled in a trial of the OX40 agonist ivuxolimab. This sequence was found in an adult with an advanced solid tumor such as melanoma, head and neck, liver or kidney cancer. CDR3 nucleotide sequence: TGTGCCACGGCCAAGGGGTACACCGGGGAGCTGTTTTTT. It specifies CATAKGYTGELFF.